A single sample gave rise to the 3 T cell receptor beta chains below, sequenced in a study of T cells in Graves' hyperthyroidism and ophthalmopathy. The source material, RNA transcripts, was used to amplify TCR beta CDR3 regions. Primed by the HTBI set, a first-round RT-PCR was run on the TCR CDR3. TCRdb re-called the multiplex PCR reads through MiXCR, storing one row per CDR3 protein. The table lists 500,000 or so distinct CDR3 sequences, 17% of them singletons, with 17% in the top ten. Sequencing input: blood. The receptors were gathered from a woman younger than 30 with Graves' ophthalmopathy.

Comment on this clonotype: Given a much more abundant clone one base away, this may be a read error. The V gene is TRBV2, the J gene TRBJ2-5, with 7 nucleotides matching TRBD2. The CDR3 is 16 residues long. V lost 8 bases and J lost 5; bases outside the gene matches: 17. The germline V gene encodes CDR1 SNHLY and CDR2 FYNNEI. CDR3 in DNA: TGTGCCAGCGTATTCGGGCTCGGGGGGAGTGGGGAGACCCAGTACTTC. Amino acid sequence: CASVFGLGGSGETQYF.

This clonotype showed up many times. In nucleotides, the CDR3 is TGTGCCAGCAGTTGGGGGACAGGGGGCACCTATAGCAATCAGCCCCAGCATTTT. Its translation: CASSWGTGGTYSNQPQHF. This sequence joins TRBV28 and TRBJ1-5, with TRBD1 matching 12 bases. This CDR3 spans 18 amino acids. Trimming took 4 bases from V and 0 from J; bases not matched to a gene: 7. The germline CDR1 and CDR2 sequences are MDHEN and SYDVKM. Filled out from reference TRBV28 and TRBJ1-5, the complete variable domain reads DVKVTQSSRYLVKRTGEKVFLECVQDMDHENMFWYRQDPGLGLRLIYFSYDVKMKEKGDIPEGYSVSREKKERFSLILESASTNQTSMYLCASSWGTGGTYSNQPQHFGDGTRLSIL.

CDR3 in amino acids: CASSLELEPYNEQFF. The CDR3 DNA sequence: TGTGCCAGCAGCTTGGAGCTAGAACCCTACAATGAGCAGTTCTTC. The chain uses TRBV5-4 and TRBJ2-1; the D is unclear. Per the germline V gene, CDR1 is SGHNT and CDR2 is YYREEE (reference sequence). This CDR3 contains 15 residues. The V end was cut by 0 bases, the J end by 2 bases, with 9 bases between.